This T cell receptor (beta chain) was captured in a study of blood T cell repertoires in COVID-19 (dated by TCRdb to 2019 to 2021). At the level of the whole study: The collaborator samples originated in the United States, Italy and Spain and spanned the acute and convalescent phases of COVID-19. The prospective study material was composed of cDNA or gDNA derived from T cells, B-cell-depleted T cells, or PBMCs. Subjects who had been exposed to COVID-19, were actively infected with it, or had recovered from it provided the deeply sampled blood TCRbeta repertoires that made up the dataset. A freely available public database, intended as a resource for researchers studying the immune response to SARS-CoV-2, is where the repertoires were released. Samples were obtained from the ongoing ImmuneRACE study (first 160 participants) and from over 1,000 subjects provided by 6 global collaborators. Sample metadata almost always included a de-identified subject ID, COVID-19 status, age in years and sex. Where available, HLA class I and class II types were taken from metadata supplied by the sample provider and were not determined by assay-based typing.

In the prospective study, participants were about 18 to 95 years old, resided in fewer than 25 geographic areas of the United States, and were enrolled through a virtual design. In the prospective study, cohorts were assigned on the basis of participant-reported clinical history obtained from a screening survey and a study questionnaire. Recovered participants in ImmuneRACE Cohort 3 were defined as having two consecutive negative NP/OP PCR tests, clearance from a healthcare professional, or resolution of symptoms. Mobile phlebotomists in the prospective study collected whole blood, serum and a nasopharyngeal or oropharyngeal swab from every participant. Prospective study participants could optionally give additional blood draws and questionnaires over an approximately two-month period. Prospective study blood samples were shipped either frozen or at room temperature before DNA extraction. On the study overall, not on this receptor specifically: The amount of clinical and demographic metadata varied by source and participant and was provided uncurated.

The CDR3 has 14 amino acids, counting the end cysteine and phenylalanine. Only the CDR3 DNA stays, 42 bases, in frame from base 1. From V the trimming removes 3 bases and from J it removes 5 bases, while the gene matches leave 5 bases of the junction unaccounted for. CDR1 is given as LGHDT and CDR2 as YNNKEL, both from the germline V gene (reference sequence). A note on this clone: The antigen it binds to is not known. The sample holds no much larger clone one base away, and base qualities are not on file.

The immunoSEQ Assay, a bias-controlled multiplex PCR, was used to amplify TCRbeta CDR3 regions from genomic DNA. The authors processed their data as follows. Nucleated cell counts per sample were estimated from amplification of reference gene primers within the assay. To quantify the absolute abundance of each unique TCRbeta CDR3 rearrangement, sequence reads were collapsed and filtered. For each sample, productive Simpson clonality was calculated as the square root of Simpson's diversity index across productive rearrangements. In its TCRdb copy, this immuneACCESS table keeps in-frame sequences only and misses some clones. Where compared with another copy, unresolved V genes explain less than half of these, and the others have no known cause. V, J and clone size are those of that table, while D and trimming were read from the DNA. Present in this sample are about 350,000 clones, 80% to 90% of which were seen just once. The biggest ten clones account for about 5% of the sample.

The sequenced material came from PBMCs or T cells enriched from blood (not recorded which). Recombination connected TRBV3-1 (or the pseudogene TRBV3-2) to TRBJ1-1; 8 central nucleotides agree with TRBD1. The clonotype was recovered from a woman younger than 45 who had recovered from COVID-19. The DNA sequence follows: TGTGCCAGCAGCCAGCTAGGACAGGGTACTGAAGCTTTCTTT. It codes for CASSQLGQGTEAFF.